This section outlines one TCR beta chain sequence together with its context. Assay: immunoSEQ multiplex PCR; the TCRdb copy retains only in-frame clones and omits some. This table has under 350,000 clones, approximately 85% appearing once. These data belong to a study of blood T cell repertoires in COVID-19. Germline CDR1 LGHDT, CDR2 YNNKEL (reference sequence). Between the trimmed V and J ends, which lost 8 bases and 13 bases, there was a span of 15 bases. The CDR3 runs 11 residues. The sample consisted of peripheral blood. The rearrangement links TRBV3-1 (or the pseudogene TRBV3-2) to TRBJ2-1, with D maybe TRBD2 (5 bases). This clonotype originated in a human donor in a cohort sampled during active COVID-19. The CDR3 nucleotides read TGTGCCAGCGGAGGATTGAACCACCAGTTCTTC. Amino acid sequence: CASGGLNHQFF.